This TCR beta chain was obtained from a study of T cell repertoires in cytomegalovirus infection. In germline, CDR1 is MNHEY, CDR2 SVGEGT. V gave up 5 bases and J gave up 4 bases; unmatched junction bases: 4. The CDR3 contains 14 residues. TCRdb redid the calling of the reads with MiXCR, one entry per CDR3 protein. In the table there are 250,000 to 350,000 distinct CDR3 sequences, over 20% of which are singletons. In this sample, this clonotype turned up a few times. This receptor was identified in a human donor in good health (CMV status not recorded). Some clones in this sample may be carry-over from other donors' samples. Sequenced input: PBMCs. The chain links TRBV6-2 or TRBV6-3 to TRBJ2-3; the match to TRBD1 covers 9 bases. The chain's CDR3 is CASSKRTGADTQYF. The CDR3 DNA reads TGTGCCAGCAGTAAGAGGACAGGGGCAGATACGCAGTATTTT.